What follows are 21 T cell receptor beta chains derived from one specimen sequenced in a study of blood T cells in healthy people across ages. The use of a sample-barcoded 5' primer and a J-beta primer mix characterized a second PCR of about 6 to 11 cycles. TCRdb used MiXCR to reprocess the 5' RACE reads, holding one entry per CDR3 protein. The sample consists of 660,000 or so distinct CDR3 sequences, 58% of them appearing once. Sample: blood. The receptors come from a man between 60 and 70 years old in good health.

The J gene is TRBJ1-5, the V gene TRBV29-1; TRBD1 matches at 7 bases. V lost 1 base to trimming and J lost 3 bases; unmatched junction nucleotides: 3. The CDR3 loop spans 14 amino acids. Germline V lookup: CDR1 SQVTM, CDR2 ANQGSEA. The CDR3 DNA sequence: TGCAGCGTTGAAGCAGGGGGGTCCAATCAGCCCCAGCATTTT. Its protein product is CSVEAGGSNQPQHF.

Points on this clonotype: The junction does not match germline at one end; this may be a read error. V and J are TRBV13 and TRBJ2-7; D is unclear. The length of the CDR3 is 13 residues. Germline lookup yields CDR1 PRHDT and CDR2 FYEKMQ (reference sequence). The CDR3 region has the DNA TGTGCCGGCAGCTTAGAAGGTCGGAACAAGCAGTACTTC. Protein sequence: CAGSLEGRNKQYF.

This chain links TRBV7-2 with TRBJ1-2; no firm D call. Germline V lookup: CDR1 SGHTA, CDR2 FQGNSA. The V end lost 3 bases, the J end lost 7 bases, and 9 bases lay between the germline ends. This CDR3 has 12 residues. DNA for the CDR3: TGTGCCAGCAGCTTTGACACAGTTGGCTACACCTTC. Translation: CASSFDTVGYTF.

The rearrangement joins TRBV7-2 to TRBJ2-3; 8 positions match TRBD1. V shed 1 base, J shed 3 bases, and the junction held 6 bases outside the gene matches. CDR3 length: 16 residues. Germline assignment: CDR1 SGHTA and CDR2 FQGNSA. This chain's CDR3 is CASSLGGRGRTDTQYF. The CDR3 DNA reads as TGTGCCAGCAGCTTAGGTGGCAGGGGGCGTACAGATACGCAGTATTTT.

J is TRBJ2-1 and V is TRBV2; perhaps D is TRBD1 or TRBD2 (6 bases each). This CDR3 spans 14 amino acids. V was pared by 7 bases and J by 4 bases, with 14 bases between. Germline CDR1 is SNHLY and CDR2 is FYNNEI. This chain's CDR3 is CASTMEGVYNEQFF. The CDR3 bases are TGTGCCAGCACCATGGAGGGGGTTTACAATGAGCAGTTCTTC.

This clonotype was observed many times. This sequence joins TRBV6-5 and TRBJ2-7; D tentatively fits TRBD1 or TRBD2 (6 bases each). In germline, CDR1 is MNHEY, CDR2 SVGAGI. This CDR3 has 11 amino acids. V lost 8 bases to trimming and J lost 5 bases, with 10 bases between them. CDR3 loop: CASGGLNEQYF. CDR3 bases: TGTGCCAGCGGGGGGCTCAACGAGCAGTACTTC.

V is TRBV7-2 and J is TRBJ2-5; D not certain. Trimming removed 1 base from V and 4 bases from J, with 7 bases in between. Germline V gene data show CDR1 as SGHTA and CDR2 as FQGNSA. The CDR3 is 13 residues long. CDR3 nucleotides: TGTGCCAGCAGCTTAGTCCAAGTAGAGACCCAGTACTTC. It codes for CASSLVQVETQYF.

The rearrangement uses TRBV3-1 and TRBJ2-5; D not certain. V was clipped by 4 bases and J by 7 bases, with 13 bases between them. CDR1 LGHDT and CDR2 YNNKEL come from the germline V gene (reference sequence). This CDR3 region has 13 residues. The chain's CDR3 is CASSLPATRTQYF. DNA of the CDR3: TGTGCCAGCAGCCTTCCGGCTACCAGGACCCAGTACTTC.

The CDR3 nucleotides are TGTGCCAGCAGTGTTCACCGGGGCGGCACTGAAGCTTTCTTT. This gives the protein CASSVHRGGTEAFF. The chain is built from TRBV25-1 and TRBJ1-1; TRBD1 might be the D (5 bases). Germline CDR1 is MGHDK and CDR2 is SYGVNS. Trimming took 4 bases from V and 4 from J, leaving 13 bases between them. The CDR3 loop spans 14 amino acids.

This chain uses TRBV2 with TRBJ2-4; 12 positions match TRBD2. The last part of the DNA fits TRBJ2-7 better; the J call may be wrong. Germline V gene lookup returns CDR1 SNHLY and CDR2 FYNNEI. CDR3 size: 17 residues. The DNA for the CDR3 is TGTGCCAGCAGTCCTACTAGCGGGGGGACATCATACTACGAGCAGTACTTC. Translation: CASSPTSGGTSYYEQYF.

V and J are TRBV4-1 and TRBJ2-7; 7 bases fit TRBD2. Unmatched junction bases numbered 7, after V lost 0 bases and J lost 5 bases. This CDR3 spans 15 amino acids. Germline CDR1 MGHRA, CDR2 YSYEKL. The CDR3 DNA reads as TGCGCCAGCAGCCAAGAAGGACTAGGGCGCCACGAGCAGTACTTC. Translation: CASSQEGLGRHEQYF.

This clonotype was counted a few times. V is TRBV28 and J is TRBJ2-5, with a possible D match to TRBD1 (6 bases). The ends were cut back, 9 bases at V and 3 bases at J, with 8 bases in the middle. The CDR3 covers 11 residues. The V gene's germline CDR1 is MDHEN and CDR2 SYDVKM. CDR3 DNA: TGTGCCAGTTACAGGGAAGAGACCCAGTACTTC. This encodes CASYREETQYF.

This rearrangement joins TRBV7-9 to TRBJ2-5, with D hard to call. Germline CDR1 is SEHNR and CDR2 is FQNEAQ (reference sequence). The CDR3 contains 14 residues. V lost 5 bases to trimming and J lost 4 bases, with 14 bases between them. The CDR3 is CASSPGFGPETQYF. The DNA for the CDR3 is TGTGCCAGCAGCCCCGGGTTTGGGCCAGAGACCCAGTACTTC.

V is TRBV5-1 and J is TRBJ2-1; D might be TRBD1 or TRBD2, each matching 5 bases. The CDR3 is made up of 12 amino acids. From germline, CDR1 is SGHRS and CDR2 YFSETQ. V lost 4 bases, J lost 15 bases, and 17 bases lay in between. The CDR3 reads CASSPPGRSRFF. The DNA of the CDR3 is TGCGCCAGCAGCCCTCCGGGACGATCGAGGTTCTTC.

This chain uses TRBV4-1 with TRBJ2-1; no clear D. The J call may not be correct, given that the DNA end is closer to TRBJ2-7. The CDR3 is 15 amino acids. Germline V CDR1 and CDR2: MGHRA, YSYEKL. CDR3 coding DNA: TGCGCCAGCAGCCAAGGGCTTAGCCTCTACAATGAGCAGTACTTC. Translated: CASSQGLSLYNEQYF.

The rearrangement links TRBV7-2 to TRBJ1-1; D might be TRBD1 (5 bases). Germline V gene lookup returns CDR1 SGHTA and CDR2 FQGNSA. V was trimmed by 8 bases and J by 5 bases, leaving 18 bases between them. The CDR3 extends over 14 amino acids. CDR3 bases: TGTGCCAGCGCCGGGACGCCCGTTAGGACTGAAGCTTTCTTT. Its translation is CASAGTPVRTEAFF.

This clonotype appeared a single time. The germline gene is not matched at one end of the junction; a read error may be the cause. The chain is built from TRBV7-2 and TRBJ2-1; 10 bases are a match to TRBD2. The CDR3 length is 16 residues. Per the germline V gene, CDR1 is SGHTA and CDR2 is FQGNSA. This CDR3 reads CASSVAWRAGGNEQFF. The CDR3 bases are TGTGCCAGCAGCGTAGCGTGGCGAGCGGGGGGGAATGAGCAGTTCTTC.

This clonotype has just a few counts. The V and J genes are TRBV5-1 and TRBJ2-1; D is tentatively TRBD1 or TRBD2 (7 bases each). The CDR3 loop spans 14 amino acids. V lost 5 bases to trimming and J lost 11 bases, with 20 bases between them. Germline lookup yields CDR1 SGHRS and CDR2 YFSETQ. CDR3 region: CASRPHDREGKQFF. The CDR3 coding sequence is TGCGCCAGCAGGCCCCATGACAGGGAGGGTAAGCAGTTCTTC.

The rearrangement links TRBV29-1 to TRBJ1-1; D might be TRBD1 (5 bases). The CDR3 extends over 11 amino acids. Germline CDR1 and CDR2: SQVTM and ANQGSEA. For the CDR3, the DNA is TGCAGTGCTAGAAAGGGGACTGAAGCTTTCTTT. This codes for CSARKGTEAFF.

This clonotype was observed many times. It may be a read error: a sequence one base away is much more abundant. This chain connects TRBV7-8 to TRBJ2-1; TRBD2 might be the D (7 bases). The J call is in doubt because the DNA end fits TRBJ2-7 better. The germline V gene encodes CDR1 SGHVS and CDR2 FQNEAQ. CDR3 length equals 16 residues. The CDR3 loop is CASSPPGAGVYNEQYF. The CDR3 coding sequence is TGTGCCAGCAGCCCTCCGGGGGCGGGGGTCTACAATGAGCAGTACTTC.

As DNA, the CDR3 is TGCGCCAGCAGCCCAAACCCGGGGGGCTCCTACAATGAGCAGTTCTTC. This codes for CASSPNPGGSYNEQFF. This rearrangement joins TRBV5-1 to TRBJ2-1; 7 bases match TRBD2. V gave up 4 bases and J gave up 0 bases; unmatched junction bases: 7. This CDR3 contains 16 residues. The germline gives CDR1 SGHRS, CDR2 YFSETQ.